A single sample gave rise to the 9 T cell receptor beta chains below, sequenced in a study of shared clonotypes between healthy human individuals. Assay used: immunoSEQ multiplex PCR; TCRdb lists only in-frame clones, some missing. The table shows about 1,500,000 clones, with roughly 96% occurring only once. The sample was naive CD4+ T cells sorted from blood. Subset specified: CD45RA+ positively selected. The source of these receptors is a man younger than 45 in good health.

The chain recombines TRBV4-1 with TRBJ2-5; D is ambiguous. From germline, CDR1 is MGHRA and CDR2 YSYEKL. V lost 0 bases, J lost 2 bases, and 10 bases lay in between. This CDR3 has 15 residues. Here the CDR3 reads CASSQDPHLQETQYF. CDR3 nucleotides: TGCGCCAGCAGCCAAGATCCGCATTTACAAGAGACCCAGTACTTC.

This clone was observed a single time. The chain has TRBV7-2 and TRBJ2-3, with 7 bases aligning to TRBD2. The CDR3 spans 14 residues. Germline values: CDR1 SGHTA, CDR2 FQGNSA. Unmatched junction bases numbered 5, after V lost 8 bases and J lost 0 bases. The CDR3 loop reads CASLAEFSTDTQYF. The CDR3 DNA sequence: TGTGCCAGCCTAGCGGAATTTAGCACAGATACGCAGTATTTT.

The chain has TRBV7-8 and TRBJ2-1; TRBD1 agrees at 10 bases. Trimming cost V 5 bases and J 15 bases; bases outside gene matches: 10. Per germline, CDR1 SGHVS and CDR2 FQNEAQ. This CDR3 region has 13 residues. The DNA for the CDR3 is TGTGCCAGCAGCCAACTCGACAGGGGGCTTATGTTCTTC. Its translation: CASSQLDRGLMFF.

The V and J genes are TRBV18 and TRBJ2-7; a weak D match, TRBD2 (6 bases). This CDR3 region has 16 residues. Per the germline V gene, CDR1 is KGHSH and CDR2 is LQKENI. V lost 2 bases to trimming and J lost 0 bases, with 14 bases between them. In nucleotides, the CDR3 is TGTGCCAGCTCACCAGGGGCGGGGTCCACCTCCTACGAGCAGTACTTC. As protein: CASSPGAGSTSYEQYF. Using reference TRBV18 and TRBJ2-7 for the parts outside the CDR3, the full variable domain is NAGVMQNPRHLVRRRGQEARLRCSPMKGHSHVYWYRQLPEEGLKFMVYLQKENIIDESGMPKERFSAEFPKEGPSILRIQQVVRGDSAAYFCASSPGAGSTSYEQYFGPGTRLTVT.

Turning to this clone: The same CDR3 also results from other DNA sequences found in this sample. The chain recombines TRBV6-1 with TRBJ2-7; 12 bases match TRBD2. This CDR3 is built from 14 residues. After removal of 6 bases from V and 3 bases from J, the junction contained 3 bases not matched to a gene. From germline, CDR1 is MNHNS and CDR2 SASEGT. CDR3 residues: CASRATSGSYEQYF. CDR3 in DNA: TGTGCCAGCAGGGCGACTAGCGGGAGCTACGAGCAGTACTTC.

This rearrangement joins TRBV11-3 to TRBJ2-3; 9 bases line up with TRBD1. CDR1 and CDR2 from the germline V gene are SGHNT and YENEEA. The junction had 2 bases not matched to a gene; V was cut back by 3 bases and J by 4 bases. CDR3 size: 14 residues. CDR3 sequence reads: CASSFGQGPDTQYF. The CDR3 DNA reads TGTGCCAGCAGCTTCGGACAGGGGCCAGATACGCAGTATTTT.

This rearrangement joins TRBV7-8 to TRBJ2-1; D remains ambiguous. V was pared by 3 bases and J by 4 bases, with 13 bases between. This CDR3 contains 15 residues. From germline, CDR1 is SGHVS and CDR2 FQNEAQ. The CDR3 is CASSFDGSLYNEQFF. CDR3 coding DNA: TGTGCCAGCAGCTTTGACGGCTCTCTTTACAATGAGCAGTTCTTC.

CDR3 coding DNA: TGTGCCAGCAGCCCCGGGACTAGCGGGGGAAGCTCCTACGAGCAGTACTTC. Translating gives CASSPGTSGGSSYEQYF. This chain connects TRBV5-4 to TRBJ2-7, with 14 bases that match TRBD2. Trimming at V came to 4 bases and at J to 0 bases, leaving 6 bases not matched to a gene. The CDR3 runs 17 residues. Germline V gene sequence: CDR1 SGHNT, CDR2 YYREEE (reference sequence).

The chain employs TRBV15 and TRBJ2-7; 10 bases map to TRBD2. Germline V CDR1 and CDR2: LNHNV, YYDKDF (reference sequence). Trimming at V came to 0 bases and at J to 7 bases, leaving 9 bases not matched to a gene. This CDR3 is 16 amino acids long. CDR3 sequence reads: CATSRDSASGSREQYF. The CDR3 nucleotides read TGTGCCACCAGCAGAGATTCGGCTAGCGGGAGCCGGGAGCAGTACTTC.